These 18 T cell receptor beta chains were all obtained from the same sample, sequenced in a study of blood T cell repertoires in COVID-19. Repertoires were generated with immunoSEQ multiplex PCR, while TCRdb's copy carries only in-frame clones and drops some. Of 250,000 to 350,000 clones listed, 70% to 85% are singletons. Input material: peripheral blood. The receptors stem from a human donor with COVID-19, enrolled during active disease. The donor label of this sample is uncertain.

This chain joins TRBV3-1 (or the pseudogene TRBV3-2) and TRBJ2-1; TRBD2 is a possible D gene (6 bases). Germline V lookup: CDR1 LGHDT, CDR2 YNNKEL (reference sequence). V was clipped by 3 bases and J by 6 bases, with 9 bases between them. This CDR3 contains 13 residues. The chain's CDR3 is CASSHRLGNEQFF. As DNA, the CDR3 is TGTGCCAGCAGCCACCGACTAGGCAATGAGCAGTTCTTC.

This CDR3 reads CASSEVGQRGYTEAFF. CDR3 coding DNA: TGTGCCAGCAGTGAAGTGGGACAAAGGGGATACACTGAAGCTTTCTTT. The gene calls are TRBV2 and TRBJ1-1, with TRBD1 as a possible D gene (6 bases). The CDR3 loop spans 16 amino acids. V lost 1 base to trimming and J lost 3 bases, with 15 bases between them. Germline V gives CDR1 SNHLY, CDR2 FYNNEI.

CDR3: CASSHAGTGETQYF. DNA for the CDR3: TGTGCCAGCAGTCACGCCGGGACAGGGGAGACCCAGTACTTC. The V gene is TRBV28, the J gene TRBJ2-5; TRBD1 matches 9 bases. With 5 bases clipped from V and 5 bases from J, the junction kept 6 bases outside the gene matches. CDR1 and CDR2 (germline): MDHEN, SYDVKM. The length of the CDR3 is 14 residues.

V usage is TRBV28 and J usage is TRBJ1-5; the D is unclear. Germline values: CDR1 MDHEN, CDR2 SYDVKM. The CDR3 contains 12 residues. Trimming shortened V by 4 bases and J by 3 bases, and 4 bases separated the two germline ends. The CDR3 loop reads CASSSINQPQHF. In DNA form, the CDR3 reads TGTGCCAGCAGTTCCATCAATCAGCCCCAGCATTTT.

The chain combines TRBV19 with TRBJ2-2; 11 nucleotides agree with TRBD2. The CDR3 contains 17 residues. V shed 4 bases and J 0 bases; nucleotides not matched to a gene: 4. The V gene's germline CDR1 is LNHDA and CDR2 SQIVND (reference sequence). The CDR3 reads CASSNPGLAANTGELFF. The CDR3 nucleotides are TGTGCCAGTAGTAATCCGGGACTAGCGGCGAACACCGGGGAGCTGTTTTTT.

This clone has more than one count but fewer than ten. Germline and junction disagree at one end, which may indicate a read error. The V call is TRBV11-3, the J call TRBJ2-3; no clear D. The CDR3 is 13 residues long. The germline V gene encodes CDR1 SGHNT and CDR2 YENEEA. The CDR3 DNA sequence: TGTGCCAGCAGCCTAGAGTCCGCGGATACGCAGTATTTT. Amino acid sequence: CASSLESADTQYF.

This clone was counted only a few times. The chain couples TRBV6-5 to TRBJ1-2, with D perhaps matching TRBD1 (5 bases). V lost 7 bases and J lost 3, with 15 bases in between. There are 14 residues in the CDR3. The germline V gene has CDR1 MNHEY and CDR2 SVGAGI. CDR3 nucleotides: TGTGCCAGCACCAGGGATGGGGGGGACTATGGCTACACCTTC. This encodes CASTRDGGDYGYTF.

This chain connects TRBV19 to TRBJ1-2; 9 bases are a match to TRBD1. Trimming at V came to 6 bases and at J to 3 bases, leaving 5 bases not matched to a gene. Germline V gene data show CDR1 as LNHDA and CDR2 as SQIVND (reference sequence). The CDR3 contains 14 residues. CDR3 protein: CASRSRDRDYGYTF. CDR3 bases: TGTGCCAGTAGGAGCCGGGACAGGGACTATGGCTACACCTTC.

The chain combines TRBV28 with TRBJ1-1; TRBD1 aligns across 7 bases. The CDR3 length is 14 residues. Germline lookup yields CDR1 MDHEN and CDR2 SYDVKM. V was clipped by 3 bases and J by 1 base; unmatched bases: 2. CDR3 nucleotides: TGTGCCAGCAGTTTCTGGACAGGGAACACTGAAGCTTTCTTT. Translated: CASSFWTGNTEAFF.

The V gene is TRBV7-8, the J gene TRBJ2-1, with TRBD1 identical over 8 bases. The CDR3 consists of 16 residues. The V segment lost 5 bases and the J segment 7 bases; nucleotides outside the gene matches: 13. CDR1 is SGHVS and CDR2 is FQNEAQ in the germline V gene. The CDR3 DNA reads as TGTGCCAGCAGCCCCACCGGGACAGGACCCCCTAATGAGCAGTTCTTC. It codes for CASSPTGTGPPNEQFF. Full variable domain (missing parts from reference TRBV7-8 and TRBJ2-1): GAGVSQSPRYKVAKRGQDVALRCDPISGHVSLFWYQQALGQGPEFLTYFQNEAQLDKSGLPSDRFFAERPEGSVSTLKIQRTQQEDSAVYLCASSPTGTGPPNEQFFGPGTRLTVL.

The rearrangement uses TRBV9 and TRBJ2-5; possibly TRBD1 for D (6 bases). The CDR3 has 15 residues. V lost 4 bases and J 5 bases, leaving 18 bases between the germline ends. The germline gives CDR1 SGDLS, CDR2 YYNGEE. The CDR3 region is CASSLRDTTGETQYF. DNA of the CDR3: TGTGCCAGCAGCCTCCGGGACACTACGGGGGAGACCCAGTACTTC.

The rearrangement links TRBV10-3 to TRBJ1-5; D is ambiguous. Trimming removed 2 bases at V and 7 bases at J, with 12 bases between. This CDR3 is 14 amino acids long. Germline V lookup: CDR1 ENHRY, CDR2 SYGVKD. The CDR3: CAISEGLGHQPQHF. For the CDR3, the DNA is TGTGCCATCAGTGAGGGGCTGGGTCACCAGCCCCAGCATTTT.

This clone was detected once. The chain carries TRBV7-2 and TRBJ2-2, with 7 bases matching TRBD2. Germline V gene sequence: CDR1 SGHTA, CDR2 FQGNSA. This CDR3 is 15 amino acids long. The trim removed 7 bases at V and 4 bases at J, leaving 9 bases unmatched. Here the CDR3 reads CASIPREFGTGELFF. The CDR3 nucleotides read TGTGCCAGCATACCGCGGGAGTTCGGCACCGGGGAGCTGTTTTTT.

This rearrangement joins TRBV28 to TRBJ2-2; 12 bases match TRBD2. The CDR3 is made up of 15 amino acids. Germline lookup yields CDR1 MDHEN and CDR2 SYDVKM. V shed 2 bases and J 5 bases; nucleotides not matched to a gene: 0. The CDR3 coding sequence is TGTGCCAGCAGTTTACTAGCGGGAGGGACCGGGGAGCTGTTTTTT. Encoded protein: CASSLLAGGTGELFF.

Written as DNA, the CDR3 is TGCGCCAGCAGCCTTGGGACAGGCGGCACCGGGGAGCTGTTTTTT. Its translation: CASSLGTGGTGELFF. The chain has TRBV5-1 and TRBJ2-2; 8 bases match TRBD1. The V and J ends lost 4 bases and 4 bases, in that order; junction bases with no gene match: 6. This CDR3 is 15 amino acids long. Germline CDR1 SGHRS, CDR2 YFSETQ.

The chain links TRBV6-1 to TRBJ1-6, with D maybe TRBD1 (5 bases). There are 19 residues in the CDR3. V lost 1 base and J 0 bases, leaving 16 bases between the germline ends. Per the germline V gene, CDR1 is MNHNS and CDR2 is SASEGT. For the CDR3, the DNA is TGTGCCAGCAGTGAAGATTTGAGGACATCGAGCTCCTATAATTCACCCCTCCACTTT. Encoded protein: CASSEDLRTSSSYNSPLHF.

The chain employs TRBV28 and TRBJ1-3, with 11 bases fitting TRBD1. This CDR3 spans 18 amino acids. J lost 4 bases, V lost 5 bases, and 13 bases had no gene match. Looked up from germline, CDR1 is MDHEN and CDR2 is SYDVKM. CDR3 sequence reads: CASSARTGGPLYGNTIYF. The CDR3 region has the DNA TGTGCCAGCAGTGCTAGGACAGGGGGCCCTCTCTACGGAAACACCATATATTTT.

V usage is TRBV25-1 and J usage is TRBJ2-2, with 9 bases identical to TRBD2. Trimming removed 3 bases from V and 8 bases from J; junction bases left unmatched: 7. Germline assignment: CDR1 MGHDK and CDR2 SYGVNS. The CDR3 has 15 residues. The CDR3 is CASSEAGGPEGELFF. CDR3 in DNA: TGTGCCAGCAGTGAGGCGGGAGGGCCGGAGGGGGAGCTGTTTTTT. The full variable domain, completed using reference TRBV25-1 and TRBJ2-2, is EADIYQTPRYLVIGTGKKITLECSQTMGHDKMYWYQQDPGMELHLIHYSYGVNSTEKGDLSSESTVSRIRTEHFPLTLESARPSHTSQYLCASSEAGGPEGELFFGEGSRLTVL.